Below are 25 T cell receptor beta chains sequenced from a single sample in a study of tumor-infiltrating lymphocytes in primary liver carcinoma. Researchers generated TCR beta cDNA from about 530 ng of total RNA, relying on a constant-region primer. Three-round nested multiplex PCR performed with slightly modified ARM-PCR produced the TCR beta libraries. Researchers ran the first two PCR rounds for approximately 9 cycles each with TRBV1-TRBV30 forward primers and a C-beta reverse primer. TCRdb reprocessed the multiplex PCR reads via MiXCR and lists one record per CDR3 protein. The table records 40,000 to 45,000 distinct CDR3 sequences, 73% of them present only once. It was from 20-30 mg of unsorted bulk tissue that RNA and DNA were co-extracted. The sequenced material came from liver tumor tissue from sampling region 2. Subset of the sample: tumor region T2, inferior pole. Source of these receptors: a man in his forties or fifties with primary liver carcinoma and hepatitis B virus infection.

To note about this clonotype: One junction end disagrees with the germline gene, perhaps due to a read error. The chain joins TRBV6-5 to TRBJ2-3, with 9 bases identical to TRBD2. CDR3 length: 15 amino acids. CDR1 and CDR2 from the germline V gene are MNHEY and SVGAGI. The CDR3 is CASNPGLAGADMQYF. The CDR3, as DNA: TGTGCCAGCAACCCAGGATTAGCGGGAGCAGATATGCAGTATTTT.

Note on this clonotype: This may arise from a read error, as a much more abundant clone is one base away. This rearrangement joins TRBV2 to TRBJ1-1, with D perhaps matching TRBD1 (6 bases). Germline V gives CDR1 SNHLY, CDR2 FYNNEI. The CDR3 contains 14 residues. CDR3 nucleotides: TGTGCCAGCATCCTGGTACAGGGAAGCACTCAAGCTTTCTTT. The encoded protein is CASILVQGSTQAFF.

This clonotype was counted only a few times. As the CDR3 is not closed by the conserved phenylalanine or tryptophan, this likely results from a read error. The DNA is left out, because the CDR3 cannot be placed on it with certainty; the CDR3 is given as TCRdb lists it. The genes are TRBV6-5 and TRBJ2-1; TRBD1 is taken as the D call from the table, unchecked against the DNA. Germline lookup yields CDR1 MNHEY and CDR2 SVGAGI. From its first to its last residue, the CDR3 has 14 amino acids. Here the CDR3 reads CASSEDRVVNERFS.

This clonotype showed up just a few times. V gene TRBV5-1 combines with J gene TRBJ2-7, with D hard to call. Trimming stripped 5 bases from V and 3 bases from J, with 6 bases between. The germline gives CDR1 SGHRS, CDR2 YFSETQ. CDR3 size: 11 residues. CDR3 protein: CASSPGYEQYF. DNA of the CDR3: TGCGCCAGCAGTCCCGGCTACGAGCAGTACTTC.

Turning to this clonotype: Since the CDR3 does not end with the conserved phenylalanine or tryptophan, this likely comes from a read error. This chain connects TRBV11-1 to TRBJ2-1, with no clear D. CDR3 length: 13 amino acids. In germline, CDR1 is SGHAT, CDR2 FQDESV (reference sequence). The CDR3 loop is CVNSFSEIHEQFL. The CDR3 coding sequence is TGTGTCAACAGCTTTTCTGAAATCCATGAGCAGTTCTTA.

Comments on this clonotype: Relative to the germline gene, one junction end is altered; a read error may explain this. The V call is TRBV11-2, the J call TRBJ1-5; tentative D call: TRBD1 (5 bases). Germline-derived CDR1 and CDR2 are SGHAT and FQNNGV. The CDR3 loop spans 17 amino acids. The CDR3 loop reads CASSLVGVTGSNRPQHF. The CDR3 coding sequence is TGTGCCAGCAGCTTAGTAGGGGTGACGGGGAGCAATCGGCCCCAGCATTTT.

This clonotype showed up just once. Compared with germline, one end of the junction differs, possibly owing to a read error. This chain links TRBV10-3 with TRBJ2-3; TRBD1 matches at 7 bases. Germline V gives CDR1 ENHRY, CDR2 SYGVKD. The CDR3 is 15 amino acids. Here the CDR3 reads CAISAGRGRTNTQYF. The CDR3 DNA sequence: TGTGCCATCAGTGCTGGTAGGGGGCGCACAAATACGCAGTATTTT.

Concerning this clonotype itself: Here the CDR3 omits its conserved ending phenylalanine or tryptophan, so a read error is the likely source. The chain joins TRBV4-1 to TRBJ1-5, with a weak D call TRBD1 (5 bases). The CDR3 spans 15 residues. Germline lookup yields CDR1 MGHRA and CDR2 YSYEKL. CDR3 sequence reads: CTSSPIEGSNQPQHC. The CDR3 DNA is TGCACCAGCAGTCCCATAGAGGGGAGTAATCAGCCCCAGCATTGT.

The chain couples TRBV5-4 to TRBJ2-1; maybe TRBD1 (6 bases). CDR3 length: 16 residues. Germline CDR1 and CDR2: SGHNT and YYREEE (reference sequence). Deletions cut 4 bases from V and 7 bases from J, with 21 bases between. CDR3 protein: CASSPGGGGYMNEQFF. The DNA of the CDR3 is TGTGCCAGCAGCCCCGGCGGTGGGGGCTATATGAATGAGCAGTTCTTC.

This clonotype was detected only once. Sequence at one end of the junction differs from germline and may be a read error. The rearrangement links TRBV6-2 or TRBV6-3 to TRBJ1-1; D not certain. The CDR3 contains 16 residues. Germline-derived CDR1 and CDR2 are MNHEY and SVGEGT. The CDR3 loop reads CASSYSLVYQHTEAFF. Written as DNA, the CDR3 is TGTGCCAGCAGTTACTCGCTGGTTTACCAGCACACTGAAGCCTTCTTC.

Of note for this clonotype: In this CDR3 the conserved last residue, phenylalanine or tryptophan, is missing, so a read error is likely. The chain recombines TRBV29-1 with TRBJ2-5; D is possibly TRBD2 (5 bases). Germline values: CDR1 SQVTM, CDR2 ANQGSEA. The CDR3 covers 15 residues. The CDR3 loop is CSVESAAGRSETQYL. CDR3 sequence (DNA): TGTAGCGTTGAATCAGCGGCGGGTAGATCGGAGACCCAGTACCTC.

Concerning this clonotype: Sequence at one end of the junction differs from germline and may be a read error. The chain recombines TRBV7-9 with TRBJ2-7; no definite D call. Germline CDR1 is SEHNR and CDR2 is FQNEAQ (reference sequence). The CDR3 has 13 residues. The CDR3 is CASSLGSSYKQYF. CDR3 nucleotides: TGTGCCAGTAGCTTAGGCAGCTCCTACAAGCAGTACTTC.

As regards this clonotype: Relative to the germline gene, one junction end is altered; a read error may explain this. V and J are TRBV14 and TRBJ2-2; 12 nucleotides align to TRBD2. The V gene's germline CDR1 is SGHDN and CDR2 FVKESK. This CDR3 has 18 residues. DNA for the CDR3: TGTGCCAGCAGCCAAGAAGTAGGACTAGCGGGAAACACCAGGGAACTGTTTTTT. It is translated as CASSQEVGLAGNTRELFF.

This clonotype was recorded once. Lacking the conserved final phenylalanine or tryptophan, this CDR3 likely reflects a read error. V is TRBV6-5 and J is TRBJ2-5, with no clear D. V lost 5 bases to trimming and J lost 0 bases, with 4 bases between them. In germline, CDR1 is MNHEY, CDR2 SVGAGI. The length of the CDR3 is 12 residues. The CDR3 loop is CASSGYQETQYY. The CDR3 DNA reads as TGTGCCAGCAGTGGGTACCAAGAGACCCAGTACTAC.

This clonotype occurred a few times. The chain has TRBV7-6 and TRBJ2-7; 8 bases map to TRBD2. The CDR3 has 15 amino acids. Trimming took 2 bases from V and 3 from J; bases not matched to a gene: 6. The germline V gene has CDR1 SGHVS and CDR2 FNYEAQ. DNA of the CDR3: TGTGCCAGCAGCTTACAAGCGGGGGCCGGCTACGAGCAGTACTTC. Translating it yields CASSLQAGAGYEQYF.

This clonotype was detected a few times. Because it lacks the conserved phenylalanine or tryptophan at the end, this CDR3 is likely a read error. The chain combines TRBV29-1 with TRBJ1-4; D unresolved. Germline V gives CDR1 SQVTM, CDR2 ANQGSEA. The CDR3 runs 13 residues. Trimming left V 8 bases short and J 7 bases short, with 17 bases between. CDR3 sequence (DNA): TGCAGCATTGCCCCCAGACGGAGTGAAAAACTGTTTCTT. It is translated as CSIAPRRSEKLFL.

This clonotype was counted ten times or more. This rearrangement joins TRBV12-3 or TRBV12-4 to TRBJ2-1, with D possibly TRBD1 on 6 matching bases. The CDR3 is 14 residues long. Trimming stripped 5 bases from V and 7 bases from J, with 15 bases between. CDR3 loop: CASSPQGRRNEQFF. The CDR3 DNA reads TGTGCCAGCAGTCCCCAGGGGCGGCGGAATGAGCAGTTCTTC.

Turning to this clonotype: One end of the junction is discordant with germline, which a read error may explain. The chain joins TRBV11-2 to TRBJ2-7, with D maybe TRBD1 (5 bases). The CDR3 covers 14 residues. The germline gives CDR1 SGHAT, CDR2 FQNNGV. The CDR3 DNA reads as TGTGCTAGCAGCTCTAACAGGAACTCCTACGAGCTGTGCTTC. Translating gives CASSSNRNSYELCF.

The rearrangement uses TRBV5-5 and TRBJ1-2; no reliable D call. Germline lookup yields CDR1 SGHKS and CDR2 YYEKEE (reference sequence). The V end lost 3 bases, the J end lost 0 bases, and 9 bases lay between the germline ends. The CDR3 runs 14 residues. The DNA of the CDR3 is TGTGCCAGCAGCTCTACATCAACTAACTATGGCTACACCTTC. Translated, it gives CASSSTSTNYGYTF.

Comment on this clonotype: A junction end diverges from the germline sequence, so it may reflect a read error. In nucleotides, the CDR3 is TGTGCCAGTAGTGAAGGTGAAGGGCAGAGGGCTAACACTGAAGTTGTCTTT. Amino acid sequence: CASSEGEGQRANTEVVF. The chain recombines TRBV6-1 with TRBJ1-1; D is uncertain. Germline V gives CDR1 MNHNS, CDR2 SASEGT. The CDR3 has 17 amino acids.

This clonotype was found a few times. A much larger clone is a single base away; this may be a read error. CDR3 sequence: CSAMDSYSEAFF. The DNA of the CDR3 is TGCAGTGCAATGGACAGCTACAGTGAAGCTTTCTTT. V gene TRBV20-1 combines with J gene TRBJ1-1; weak D call: TRBD1 (6 bases). Trimming took 6 bases from V and 7 from J, leaving 15 bases between them. Germline V gene data show CDR1 as DFQATT and CDR2 as SNEGSKA (reference sequence). The CDR3 length is 12 residues.

Notes on this clonotype: A junction end diverges from the germline sequence, so it may reflect a read error. The CDR3 loop reads CASSLADHEQYF. The CDR3 DNA follows: TGTGCAAGCAGCCTCGCTGACCACGAGCAGTACTTC. The chain joins TRBV7-9 to TRBJ2-7; D unclear. Germline assignment: CDR1 SEHNR and CDR2 FQNEAQ (reference sequence). The length of the CDR3 is 12 residues.

This clonotype was counted a few times. The junction differs from germline at one of its ends, possibly a read error. The chain employs TRBV11-2 and TRBJ2-7; D not certain. In germline, CDR1 is SGHAT, CDR2 FQNNGV. CDR3 size: 14 residues. CDR3 coding DNA: TGTGCCAGTAGCTCTAACATGAACTCCTACGAACAGTACTTC. This gives the protein CASSSNMNSYEQYF.

This clonotype was seen a single time. One end of the junction does not line up with germline, which may come from a read error. The CDR3 coding sequence is TGTGCCAGAAGTGAAGATGCGGGGGCGGTCTACAATGAACAGTTGTTC. Translated: CARSEDAGAVYNEQLF. This sequence joins TRBV6-1 and TRBJ2-1; D possibly corresponds to TRBD2 (7 bases). Germline V gene lookup returns CDR1 MNHNS and CDR2 SASEGT. The CDR3 consists of 16 residues.

By share, this clonotype ranks as medium-sized. The chain has TRBV29-1 and TRBJ1-4; 8 bases fit TRBD1. Germline values: CDR1 SQVTM, CDR2 ANQGSEA. This CDR3 has 14 amino acids. The CDR3 protein is CSTSGQGHYEKLFF. The CDR3 DNA follows: TGCAGTACTTCTGGACAGGGACATTATGAAAAACTGTTTTTT.